These T cell receptor beta chains were read from a single sample in a study of identical twins. TCRdb analysed the 5' RACE reads with MiXCR anew, one entry per CDR3 protein. Of about 660,000 distinct CDR3 sequences listed, 8.6% are singletons. This sample was also put to use in a study of yellow fever vaccine responses in identical twins.

What was sequenced was PBMCs. The origin of the receptors is a young woman in good health. The CDR3 runs from the conserved cysteine through the conserved F or W. Fields, in order: CDR3 protein, CDR3 DNA, V gene, D gene, clone size, J gene. The D gene is left open where the match is weak. Clone size is stated in some rows and not others, as once, few, many or a class when expanded.

CDR3 protein: CASSPRSQAGPYNEQFF; CDR3 DNA: TGTGCCAGCAGCCCCAGGTCCCAAGCGGGACCCTACAATGAGCAGTTCTTC; V gene: TRBV7-9; D gene: TRBD2; clone size: .; J gene: TRBJ2-1
CDR3 protein: CSASKAKTRPGETQYF; CDR3 DNA: TGCAGTGCTAGTAAGGCCAAGACACGGCCTGGGGAGACCCAGTACTTC; V gene: TRBV20-1; D gene: .; clone size: few; J gene: TRBJ2-5
CDR3 protein: CASSLTDTQYF; CDR3 DNA: TGTGCCAGCAGCTTGACTGATACGCAGTATTTT; V gene: TRBV12-3/TRBV12-4; D gene: .; clone size: medium-sized; J gene: TRBJ2-3
CDR3 protein: CASSDFTSGGVEQFF; CDR3 DNA: TGTGCCAGCAGTGATTTTACTAGCGGGGGGGTTGAGCAGTTCTTC; V gene: TRBV2; D gene: TRBD2; clone size: .; J gene: TRBJ2-1
CDR3 protein: CASSMRAVLNEQFF; CDR3 DNA: TGTGCCAGCAGTATGAGAGCGGTGCTCAATGAGCAGTTCTTC; V gene: TRBV12-3/TRBV12-4; D gene: .; clone size: .; J gene: TRBJ2-1
CDR3 protein: CSVELQGDFQETQYF; CDR3 DNA: TGCAGCGTTGAACTACAGGGGGACTTTCAAGAGACCCAGTACTTC; V gene: TRBV29-1; D gene: TRBD1; clone size: .; J gene: TRBJ2-5
CDR3 protein: CASSLLGTENNEQFF; CDR3 DNA: TGTGCCAGCAGTCTCCTAGGGACGGAGAACAATGAGCAGTTCTTC; V gene: TRBV6-1; D gene: .; clone size: .; J gene: TRBJ2-1
CDR3 protein: CASSEFPGMKEQYF; CDR3 DNA: TGTGCCAGCAGTGAATTTCCGGGGATGAAGGAGCAGTACTTC; V gene: TRBV25-1; D gene: .; clone size: .; J gene: TRBJ2-7
CDR3 protein: CASSDWSGSSGEQYF; CDR3 DNA: TGTGCCAGCAGTGACTGGAGCGGGAGCTCTGGGGAGCAGTACTTC; V gene: TRBV2; D gene: TRBD2; clone size: .; J gene: TRBJ2-7
CDR3 protein: CATPRATGELFF; CDR3 DNA: TGCGCCACCCCGAGGGCCACCGGGGAGCTGTTTTTT; V gene: TRBV5-1; D gene: .; clone size: .; J gene: TRBJ2-2
CDR3 protein: CSFPKGVNEQFF; CDR3 DNA: TGCAGCTTCCCTAAGGGGGTCAATGAGCAGTTCTTC; V gene: TRBV29-1; D gene: .; clone size: .; J gene: TRBJ2-1
CDR3 protein: CASSQETTSGRVTDTQYF; CDR3 DNA: TGCGCCAGCAGCCAAGAGACGACTAGCGGGAGGGTCACAGATACGCAGTATTTT; V gene: TRBV4-3; D gene: TRBD2; clone size: few; J gene: TRBJ2-3
CDR3 protein: CASSLNRDFASTDTQYF; CDR3 DNA: TGTGCCAGCAGTTTAAACCGGGACTTTGCTAGCACAGATACGCAGTATTTT; V gene: TRBV27; D gene: .; clone size: many; J gene: TRBJ2-3
CDR3 protein: CASSFFRSRDTGELFF; CDR3 DNA: TGCGCCAGCAGCTTTTTCCGTAGTAGGGACACCGGGGAGCTGTTTTTT; V gene: TRBV5-1; D gene: .; clone size: .; J gene: TRBJ2-2
CDR3 protein: CASSLDGQYTDTQYF; CDR3 DNA: TGCGCCAGCAGCTTGGACGGTCAATACACAGATACGCAGTATTTT; V gene: TRBV5-1; D gene: .; clone size: few; J gene: TRBJ2-3
CDR3 protein: CASRVGTGNTGELFF; CDR3 DNA: TGTGCCAGCAGGGTTGGGACAGGGAACACCGGGGAGCTGTTTTTT; V gene: TRBV2; D gene: TRBD1; clone size: many; J gene: TRBJ2-2
CDR3 protein: CASSSTTPRGGEQFF; CDR3 DNA: TGCGCCAGCAGCTCCACCACACCCAGGGGTGGTGAGCAGTTCTTC; V gene: TRBV5-1; D gene: .; clone size: .; J gene: TRBJ2-1
CDR3 protein: CASSYFGGAYEQYF; CDR3 DNA: TGTGCCAGCAGTTACTTCGGGGGAGCCTACGAGCAGTACTTC; V gene: TRBV6-5; D gene: .; clone size: few; J gene: TRBJ2-7